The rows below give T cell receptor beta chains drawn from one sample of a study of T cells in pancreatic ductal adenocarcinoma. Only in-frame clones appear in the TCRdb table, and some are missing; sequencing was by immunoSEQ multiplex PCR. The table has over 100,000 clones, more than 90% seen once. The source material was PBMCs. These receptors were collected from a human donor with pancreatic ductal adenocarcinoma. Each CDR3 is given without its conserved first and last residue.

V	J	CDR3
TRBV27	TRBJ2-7	ASSLSWGREQY
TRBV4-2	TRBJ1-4	ASSGQATNEKLF
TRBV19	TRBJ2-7	ASSTGTNSYEQY
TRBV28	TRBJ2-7	ASNPGTGLAYEQY
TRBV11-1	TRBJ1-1	ASSSGQGAPNTEAF
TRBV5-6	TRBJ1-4	ASSLAGTGGEKLF
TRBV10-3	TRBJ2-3	AISEGDSNTDTQY
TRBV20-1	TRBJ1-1	SAMGAYEAF
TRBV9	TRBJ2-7	ASSVTPQGNEQY
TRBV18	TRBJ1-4	ASSAGQLAATNEKLF
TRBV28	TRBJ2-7	ASSPDRGVSYEQY
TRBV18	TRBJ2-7	ASSPERVRNEQY
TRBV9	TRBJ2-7	ASSTAPGSSYEQY
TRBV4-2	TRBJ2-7	ASSHETSGPWEQY
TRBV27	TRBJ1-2	ASSPHRNYGYT
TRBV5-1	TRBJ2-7	ASRARGTHEQY
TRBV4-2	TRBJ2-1	ASSQPGTRGSLSSYNEQF
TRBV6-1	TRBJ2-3	ASSEGAGRDTQY
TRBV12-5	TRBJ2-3	ASGPPPGLAGGRPDTQY
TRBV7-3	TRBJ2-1	ASSPRPLGLAGHNEQF
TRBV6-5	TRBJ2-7	ASRLGQVSYEQY
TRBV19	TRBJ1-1	ASTRRRGTEAF
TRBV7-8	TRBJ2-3	ASSISGPWGTDTQY
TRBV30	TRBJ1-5	AWSVGTGDQPQH
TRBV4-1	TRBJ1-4	ASSQGDRATNEKLF
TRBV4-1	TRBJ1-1	ASSRVRGLKTEAF
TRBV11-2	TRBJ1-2	ASSLDRSYGYT
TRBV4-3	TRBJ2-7	ASSQDSGFSQQY
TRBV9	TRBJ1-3	ASSPRQVGGNTIY
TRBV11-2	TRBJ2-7	ASSFRTSGTYEQY
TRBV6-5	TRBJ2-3	ASRLAPPDTQY
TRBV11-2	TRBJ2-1	ASSTRTDNEQF
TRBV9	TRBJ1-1	ASSAPRQGVRNTEAF
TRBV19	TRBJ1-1	ASSDRQNTEAF
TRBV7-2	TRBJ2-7	ASSLVAGVSYEQY
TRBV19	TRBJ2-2	ASSDRDRVRSGELF
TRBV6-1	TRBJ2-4	ASSEVGGSGSFY
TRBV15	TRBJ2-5	ATSSSAGGSLETQY
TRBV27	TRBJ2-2	ASSLSSSGRAGELF
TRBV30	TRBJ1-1	AWKTGGGTEAF
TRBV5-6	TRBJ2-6	ASSLVGQGLGSGANVLT
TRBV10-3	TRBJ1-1	ASRLKRGGTEAF
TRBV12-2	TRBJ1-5	ASRLESTTGLLPNSNQPQH
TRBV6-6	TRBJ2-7	ASSYSHSYEQY
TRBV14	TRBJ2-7	ASSAYGQGNHEQY
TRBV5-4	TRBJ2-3	ASSRDIFTDTQY
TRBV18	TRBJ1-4	ASSPGAPNEKLF
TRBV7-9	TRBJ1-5	ASSLGPRDRSNQPQH
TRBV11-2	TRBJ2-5	ASSLRGGQGETQY
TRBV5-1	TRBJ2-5	ASSITDGSRTQY